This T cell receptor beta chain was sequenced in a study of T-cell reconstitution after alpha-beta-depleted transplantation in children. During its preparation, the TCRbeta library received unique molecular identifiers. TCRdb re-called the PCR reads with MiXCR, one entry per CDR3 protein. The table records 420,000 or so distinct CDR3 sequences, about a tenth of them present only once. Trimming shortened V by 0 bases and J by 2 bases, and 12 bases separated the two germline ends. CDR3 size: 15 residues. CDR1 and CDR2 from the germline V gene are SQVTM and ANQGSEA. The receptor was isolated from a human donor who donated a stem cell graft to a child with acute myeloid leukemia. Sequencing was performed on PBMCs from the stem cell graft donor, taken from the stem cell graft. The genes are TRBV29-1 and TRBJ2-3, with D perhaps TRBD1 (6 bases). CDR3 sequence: CSVEDLRGYTDTQYF. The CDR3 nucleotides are TGCAGCGTTGAAGATCTCAGGGGTTACACAGATACGCAGTATTTT.